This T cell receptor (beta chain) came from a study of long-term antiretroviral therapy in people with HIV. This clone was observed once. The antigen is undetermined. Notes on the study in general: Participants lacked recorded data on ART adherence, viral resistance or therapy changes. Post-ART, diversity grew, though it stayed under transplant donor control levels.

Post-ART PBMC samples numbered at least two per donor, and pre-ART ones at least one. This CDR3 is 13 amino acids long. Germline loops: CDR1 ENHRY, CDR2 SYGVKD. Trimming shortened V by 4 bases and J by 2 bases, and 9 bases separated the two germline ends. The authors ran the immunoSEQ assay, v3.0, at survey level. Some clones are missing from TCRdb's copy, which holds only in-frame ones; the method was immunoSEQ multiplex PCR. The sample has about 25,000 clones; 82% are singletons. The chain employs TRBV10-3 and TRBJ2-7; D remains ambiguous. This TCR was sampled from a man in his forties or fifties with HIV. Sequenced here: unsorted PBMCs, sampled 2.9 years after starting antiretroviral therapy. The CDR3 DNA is TGTGCCATCAGTGTTAGTCAGACCTACGAGCAGTACTTC. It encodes CAISVSQTYEQYF.